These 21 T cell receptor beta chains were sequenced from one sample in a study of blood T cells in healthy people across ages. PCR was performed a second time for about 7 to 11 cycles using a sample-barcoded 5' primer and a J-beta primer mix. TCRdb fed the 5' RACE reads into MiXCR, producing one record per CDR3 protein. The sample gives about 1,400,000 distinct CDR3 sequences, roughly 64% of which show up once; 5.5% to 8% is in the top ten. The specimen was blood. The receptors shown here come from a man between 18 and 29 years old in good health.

For the CDR3, the DNA is TGTGCCAGCAGCCATTATTATTTCCTCCGGGACAGTGGATTAGGCTACACCTTC. Translation gives CASSHYYFLRDSGLGYTF. V usage is TRBV3-1 and J usage is TRBJ1-2; the match to TRBD1 covers 7 bases. The CDR3 spans 18 residues. The J segment lost 8 bases and the V segment lost 3 bases, leaving 21 bases of the junction unmatched. The V gene's germline CDR1 is LGHDT and CDR2 YNNKEL (reference sequence). Looking up the rest from reference TRBV3-1 and TRBJ1-2 gives the full variable domain: DTAVSQTPKYLVTQMGNDKSIKCEQNLGHDTMYWYKQDSKKFLKIMFSYNNKELIINETVPNRFSPKSPDKAHLNLHINSLELGDSAVYFCASSHYYFLRDSGLGYTFGSGTRLTVV.

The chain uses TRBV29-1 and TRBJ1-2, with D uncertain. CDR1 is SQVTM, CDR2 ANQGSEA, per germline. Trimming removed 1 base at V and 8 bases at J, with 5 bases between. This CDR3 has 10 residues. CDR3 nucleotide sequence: TGCAGCGTTGAAGTGGGAGGCTACACCTTC. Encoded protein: CSVEVGGYTF.

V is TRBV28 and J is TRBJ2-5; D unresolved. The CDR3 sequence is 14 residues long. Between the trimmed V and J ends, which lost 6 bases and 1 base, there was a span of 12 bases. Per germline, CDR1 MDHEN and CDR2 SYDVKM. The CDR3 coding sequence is TGTGCCAGCAGGGTGGACGGAACCCAAGAGACCCAGTACTTC. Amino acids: CASRVDGTQETQYF.

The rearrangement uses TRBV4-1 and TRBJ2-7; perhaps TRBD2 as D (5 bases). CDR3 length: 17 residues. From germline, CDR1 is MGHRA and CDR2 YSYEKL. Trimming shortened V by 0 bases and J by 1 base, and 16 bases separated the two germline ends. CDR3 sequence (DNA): TGCGCCAGCAGCCAAGATACGGAGGTGTTAGGGTCCTACGAGCAGTACTTC. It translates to CASSQDTEVLGSYEQYF.

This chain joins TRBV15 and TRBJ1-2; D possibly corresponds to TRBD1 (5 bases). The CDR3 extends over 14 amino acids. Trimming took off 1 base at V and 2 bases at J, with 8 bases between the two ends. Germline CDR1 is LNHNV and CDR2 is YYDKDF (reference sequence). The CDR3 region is CATSRGPGNYGYTF. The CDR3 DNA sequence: TGTGCCACCAGCAGAGGTCCAGGGAACTATGGCTACACCTTC.

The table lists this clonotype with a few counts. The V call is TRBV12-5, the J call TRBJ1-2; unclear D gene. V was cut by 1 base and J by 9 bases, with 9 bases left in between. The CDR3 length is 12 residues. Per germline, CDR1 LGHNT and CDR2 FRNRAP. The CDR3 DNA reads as TGTGCTAGTGGTTTGGGGGCAATCCGCTACACCTTC. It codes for CASGLGAIRYTF.

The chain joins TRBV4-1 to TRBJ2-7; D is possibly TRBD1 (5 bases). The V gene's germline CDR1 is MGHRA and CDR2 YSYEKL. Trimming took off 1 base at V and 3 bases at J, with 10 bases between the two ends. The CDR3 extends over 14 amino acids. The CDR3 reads CASSQGQTYYEQYF. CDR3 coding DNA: TGCGCCAGCAGCCAAGGACAGACTTACTACGAGCAGTACTTC.

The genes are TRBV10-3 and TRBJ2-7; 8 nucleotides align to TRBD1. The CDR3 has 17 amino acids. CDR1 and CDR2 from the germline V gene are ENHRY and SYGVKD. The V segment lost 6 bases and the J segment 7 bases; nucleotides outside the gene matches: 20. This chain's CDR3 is CAIRGVTDRGFHNEQYF. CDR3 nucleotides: TGTGCCATCAGGGGTGTCACCGACAGGGGTTTCCACAATGAGCAGTACTTC.

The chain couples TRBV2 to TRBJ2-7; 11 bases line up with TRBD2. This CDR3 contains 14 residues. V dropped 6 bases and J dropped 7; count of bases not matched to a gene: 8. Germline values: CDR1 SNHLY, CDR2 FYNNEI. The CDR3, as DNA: TGTGCCAGCAGCGTCCGGCGGACTAGCGGGGAGCAGTACTTC. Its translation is CASSVRRTSGEQYF.

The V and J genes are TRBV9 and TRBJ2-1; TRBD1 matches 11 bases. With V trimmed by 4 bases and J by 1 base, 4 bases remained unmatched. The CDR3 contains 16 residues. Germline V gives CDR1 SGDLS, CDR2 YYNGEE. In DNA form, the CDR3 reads TGTGCCAGCAGCATTGGACAGGGGGCTTCCTACAATGAGCAGTTCTTC. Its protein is CASSIGQGASYNEQFF. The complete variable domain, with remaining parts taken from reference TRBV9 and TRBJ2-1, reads DSGVTQTPKHLITATGQRVTLRCSPRSGDLSVYWYQQSLDQGLQFLIQYYNGEERAKGNILERFSAQQFPDLHSELNLSSLELGDSALYFCASSIGQGASYNEQFFGPGTRLTVL.

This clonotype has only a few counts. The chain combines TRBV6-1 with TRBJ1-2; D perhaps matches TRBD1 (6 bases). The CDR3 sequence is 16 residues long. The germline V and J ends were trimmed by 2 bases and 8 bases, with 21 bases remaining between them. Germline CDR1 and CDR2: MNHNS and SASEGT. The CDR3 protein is CASSEPLGGRPWGYTF. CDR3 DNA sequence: TGTGCCAGCAGTGAACCCCTGGGGGGCCGCCCATGGGGCTACACCTTC.

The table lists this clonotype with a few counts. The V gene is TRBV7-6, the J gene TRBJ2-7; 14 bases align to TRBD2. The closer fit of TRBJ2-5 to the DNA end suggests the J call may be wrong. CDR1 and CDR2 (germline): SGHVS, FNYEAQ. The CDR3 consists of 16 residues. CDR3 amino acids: CASSLGTSGGVETQYF. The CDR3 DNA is TGTGCCAGCAGCTTGGGGACTAGCGGGGGAGTGGAGACCCAGTACTTC.

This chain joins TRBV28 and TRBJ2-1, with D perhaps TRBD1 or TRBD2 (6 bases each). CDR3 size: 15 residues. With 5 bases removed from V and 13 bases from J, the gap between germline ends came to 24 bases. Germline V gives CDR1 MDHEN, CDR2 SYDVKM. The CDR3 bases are TGTGCCAGCAGTCCCCGGAGGGGGGAGGCAGAGACCCAGTTCTTC. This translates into CASSPRRGEAETQFF.

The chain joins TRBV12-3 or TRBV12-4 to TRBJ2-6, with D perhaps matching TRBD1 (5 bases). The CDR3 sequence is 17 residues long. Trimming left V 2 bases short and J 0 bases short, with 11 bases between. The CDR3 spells CASSLNRLDSGANVLTF. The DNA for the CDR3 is TGTGCCAGCAGTTTAAACAGGTTGGACTCTGGGGCCAACGTCCTGACTTTC.

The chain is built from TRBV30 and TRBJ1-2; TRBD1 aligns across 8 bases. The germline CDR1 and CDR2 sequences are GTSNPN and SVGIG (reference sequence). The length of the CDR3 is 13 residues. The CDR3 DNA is TGTGGTGGAACAGGGGGGGCATTCAGTGGCTACACCTTC. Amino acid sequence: CGGTGGAFSGYTF.

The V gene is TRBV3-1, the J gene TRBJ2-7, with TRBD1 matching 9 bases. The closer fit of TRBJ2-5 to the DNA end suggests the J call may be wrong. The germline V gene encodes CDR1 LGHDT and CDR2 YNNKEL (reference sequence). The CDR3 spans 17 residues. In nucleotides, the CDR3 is TGTGCCAGCAGCCAAGCGCTTAGGACAGGGGTAGCAGAGACCCAGTACTTC. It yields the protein CASSQALRTGVAETQYF.

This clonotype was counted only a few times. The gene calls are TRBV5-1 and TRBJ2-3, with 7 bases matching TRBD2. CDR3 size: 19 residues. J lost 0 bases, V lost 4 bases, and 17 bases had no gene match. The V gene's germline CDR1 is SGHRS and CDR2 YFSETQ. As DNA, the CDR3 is TGCGCCAGCAGCCGCCTCACTTGGGACTACGAAGTAAGCACAGATACGCAGTATTTT. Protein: CASSRLTWDYEVSTDTQYF.

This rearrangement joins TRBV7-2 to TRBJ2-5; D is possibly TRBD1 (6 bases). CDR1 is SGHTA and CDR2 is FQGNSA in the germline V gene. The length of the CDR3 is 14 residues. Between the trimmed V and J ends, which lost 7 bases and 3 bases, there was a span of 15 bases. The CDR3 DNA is TGTGCCAGCACCACGGACAGAAATGAAGAGACCCAGTACTTC. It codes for CASTTDRNEETQYF.

The CDR3 region is CSATGQGGWNTEAFF. The DNA for the CDR3 is TGCAGTGCTACTGGACAGGGAGGGTGGAACACTGAAGCTTTCTTT. The V and J genes are TRBV20-1 and TRBJ1-1, with 8 bases lining up with TRBD1. CDR1 and CDR2 (germline): DFQATT, SNEGSKA (reference sequence). This CDR3 is 15 amino acids long. The trim removed 4 bases at V and 1 base at J, leaving 8 bases unmatched.

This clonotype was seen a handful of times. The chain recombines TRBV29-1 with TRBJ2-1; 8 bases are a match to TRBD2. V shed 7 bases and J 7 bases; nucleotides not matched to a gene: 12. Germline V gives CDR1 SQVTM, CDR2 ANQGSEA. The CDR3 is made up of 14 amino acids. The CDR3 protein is CSGAHGRAGNEQFF. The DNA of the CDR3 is TGCAGCGGTGCCCACGGGAGGGCCGGGAATGAGCAGTTCTTC.

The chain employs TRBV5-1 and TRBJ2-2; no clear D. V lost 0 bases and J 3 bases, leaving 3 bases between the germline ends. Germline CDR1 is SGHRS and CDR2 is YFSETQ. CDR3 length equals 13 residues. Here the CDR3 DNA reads TGCGCCAGCAGCTTGGGGCACACCGGGGAGCTGTTTTTT. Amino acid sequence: CASSLGHTGELFF.